These 19 T cell receptor beta chains originate from one sample sequenced in a study of T cells after yellow fever vaccination. In TCRdb, the 5' RACE reads were re-called with MiXCR into one record per CDR3 protein. The data show about 580,000 distinct CDR3 sequences, around a sixth seen once. The source was PBMCs, collected less than 6 days after the first yellow fever vaccination. Receptors were obtained from a man younger than 35 who received the YFV17D yellow fever vaccine.

The CDR3 here is CASSPEGLAGQGDEQFF. In DNA form, the CDR3 reads TGCGCCAGCAGCCCTGAGGGACTAGCGGGGCAAGGGGATGAGCAGTTCTTC. The genes are TRBV5-1 and TRBJ2-1; TRBD2 matches at 13 bases. This CDR3 has 17 residues. From germline, CDR1 is SGHRS and CDR2 YFSETQ. V trimming: 4 bases; J trimming: 8 bases; junction bases outside the gene matches: 12.

This rearrangement joins TRBV6-2 or TRBV6-3 to TRBJ2-7, with no clear D. Trimming left V 2 bases short and J 5 bases short, with 7 bases between. Germline V gene sequence: CDR1 MNHEY, CDR2 SVGEGT. The CDR3 contains 12 residues. CDR3 nucleotides: TGTGCCAGCAGTTACCCCCACGACGAGCAGTACTTC. This sequence encodes CASSYPHDEQYF.

This clonotype was recorded a few times. The CDR3 is CASSHRVGDAYNSNQPQHF. The CDR3, as DNA: TGTGCCAGCAGTCACAGGGTTGGAGATGCCTACAATAGCAATCAGCCCCAGCATTTT. The chain recombines TRBV2 with TRBJ1-5, with D possibly TRBD1 on 6 matching bases. V was cut by 5 bases and J by 0 bases, with 23 bases left in between. This CDR3 is built from 19 residues. CDR1 is SNHLY and CDR2 is FYNNEI in the germline V gene.

This clonotype was counted many times. The rearrangement links TRBV19 to TRBJ2-3, with a weak D call TRBD1 (6 bases). CDR1 and CDR2 from the germline V gene are LNHDA and SQIVND (reference sequence). The CDR3 loop spans 14 amino acids. The V gene lost 9 bases and the J gene lost 2 bases, with 15 bases spanning the gap. The chain's CDR3 is CASRQEHATDTQYF. CDR3 nucleotide sequence: TGTGCCAGCCGACAGGAGCACGCCACAGATACGCAGTATTTT.

The chain couples TRBV7-3 to TRBJ2-1, with 8 nucleotides matching TRBD2. Germline CDR1 SGHTA, CDR2 FQGTGA. V lost 0 bases and J lost 5; bases outside the gene matches: 6. CDR3 size: 16 residues. CDR3 region: CASSLTPGGANNEQFF. CDR3 DNA: TGTGCCAGCAGCTTAACGCCGGGGGGGGCGAACAATGAGCAGTTCTTC.

The chain has TRBV10-3 and TRBJ1-2; D might be TRBD1 (6 bases). The CDR3 is 16 residues long. CDR1 and CDR2 (germline): ENHRY, SYGVKD. With 4 bases removed from V and 4 bases from J, the gap between germline ends came to 19 bases. Written as DNA, the CDR3 is TGTGCCATCAGTGCTTTGCAGGCCGAAGGGGGCTATGGCTACACCTTC. This gives the protein CAISALQAEGGYGYTF.

The chain couples TRBV5-1 to TRBJ2-2; TRBD2 matches at 11 bases. Germline V lookup: CDR1 SGHRS, CDR2 YFSETQ. The CDR3 covers 16 residues. V lost 2 bases to trimming and J lost 1 base; unmatched junction nucleotides: 1. The CDR3 spells CASSFLAGGNTGELFF. DNA of the CDR3: TGCGCCAGCAGCTTCCTAGCGGGGGGGAACACCGGGGAGCTGTTTTTT. The whole variable domain, filled in from reference TRBV5-1 and TRBJ2-2, reads KAGVTQTPRYLIKTRGQQVTLSCSPISGHRSVSWYQQTPGQGLQFLFEYFSETQRNKGNFPGRFSGRQFSNSRSEMNVSTLELGDSALYLCASSFLAGGNTGELFFGEGSRLTVL.

This clonotype was seen a few times. The chain joins TRBV5-1 to TRBJ1-2; D is possibly TRBD1 (5 bases). This CDR3 comprises 14 residues. In germline, CDR1 is SGHRS, CDR2 YFSETQ. The V gene lost 0 bases and the J gene lost 8 bases, with 14 bases spanning the gap. The CDR3: CASSLEGPLVGYTF. The CDR3 DNA follows: TGCGCCAGCAGCTTGGAGGGACCTTTAGTAGGCTACACCTTC.

In this sample, this clonotype turned up a few times. This chain links TRBV6-1 with TRBJ1-1; D is perhaps TRBD1 (5 bases). V dropped 0 bases and J dropped 4 bases, with 12 bases sitting between them. There are 15 residues in the CDR3. Per the germline V gene, CDR1 is MNHNS and CDR2 is SASEGT. CDR3 DNA sequence: TGTGCCAGCAGTGAAGCGGGGGGGTGGGGCACTGAAGCTTTCTTT. This encodes CASSEAGGWGTEAFF.

The table lists this clonotype with many counts. V and J are TRBV20-1 and TRBJ2-1; D tentatively reads TRBD1 or TRBD2 (6 bases each). The ends were cut back, 8 bases at V and 4 bases at J, with 18 bases in the middle. The CDR3 contains 14 residues. Germline CDR1 and CDR2: DFQATT and SNEGSKA (reference sequence). This CDR3 reads CSTKGGDRYNEQFF. DNA for the CDR3: TGCAGTACGAAGGGGGGCGACCGATACAATGAGCAGTTCTTC.

This clonotype has only a few counts. The CDR3 reads CASSIQGNGAEAFF. The CDR3 coding sequence is TGTGCCAGCAGCATACAGGGTAATGGTGCTGAAGCTTTCTTT. The chain carries TRBV7-9 and TRBJ1-1; D is possibly TRBD1 (6 bases). This CDR3 region has 14 residues. CDR1 is SEHNR and CDR2 is FQNEAQ in the germline V gene (reference sequence). Trimming shortened V by 5 bases and J by 6 bases, and 16 bases separated the two germline ends.

The chain carries TRBV15 and TRBJ1-2; D may be TRBD1 (5 bases). Trimming took 0 bases from V and 4 from J, leaving 9 bases between them. Germline CDR1 is LNHNV and CDR2 is YYDKDF (reference sequence). This CDR3 has 14 residues. The CDR3 sequence: CATSRDRGAYGYTF. CDR3 bases: TGTGCCACCAGCAGAGATCGTGGGGCCTATGGCTACACCTTC.

The table lists this clonotype with many counts. The J gene is TRBJ1-1, the V gene TRBV30; D is possibly TRBD1 (6 bases). Germline CDR1 GTSNPN, CDR2 SVGIG (reference sequence). CDR3 length equals 14 residues. Trimming removed 0 bases from V and 0 bases from J, with 8 bases in between. CDR3 protein: CAWSVQGLNTEAFF. The CDR3, as DNA: TGTGCCTGGAGTGTACAGGGTCTGAACACTGAAGCTTTCTTT.

The V call is TRBV21-1, the J call TRBJ1-2; the D call in the table, TRBD1, was not verified against the DNA. TRBV21-1 is a recognized pseudogene. This CDR3 has 16 amino acids. CDR3 sequence reads: CASSKDRRWTGGGYTF. CDR3 sequence (DNA): TGTGCCAGCAGCAAAGATCGACGTTGGACAGGGGGAGGCTACACCTTC.

This clonotype appeared a few times. The chain recombines TRBV3-1 with TRBJ1-6; the D is unclear. V lost 4 bases to trimming and J lost 8 bases, with 6 bases between them. CDR1 and CDR2 (germline): LGHDT, YNNKEL (reference sequence). CDR3 size: 12 residues. The CDR3 sequence: CASSRPDSPLHF. The CDR3 DNA is TGTGCCAGCAGCCGGCCTGATTCACCCCTCCACTTT.

This clonotype was recorded at least ten times. The CDR3 reads CSVVGLAGGLTDTQYF. In DNA form, the CDR3 reads TGCAGCGTTGTGGGACTAGCGGGGGGTCTCACAGATACGCAGTATTTT. This chain joins TRBV29-1 and TRBJ2-3; the match to TRBD2 covers 15 bases. The J segment lost 2 bases and the V segment lost 4 bases, leaving 4 bases of the junction unmatched. The CDR3 consists of 16 residues. Germline values: CDR1 SQVTM, CDR2 ANQGSEA.

This clonotype has more than one count but fewer than ten. This sequence joins TRBV6-6 and TRBJ2-7, with D possibly called TRBD1 or TRBD2 (5 bases each). Germline V gene lookup returns CDR1 MNHNY and CDR2 SVGAGI (reference sequence). The CDR3 length is 13 residues. The V gene lost 6 bases and the J gene lost 0 bases, with 9 bases spanning the gap. The CDR3 DNA reads TGTGCCAGCAGAAGAGGGGACTCCTACGAGCAGTACGTC. Translation gives CASRRGDSYEQYV.

V usage is TRBV9 and J usage is TRBJ2-1; D not certain. The ends were cut back, 2 bases at V and 2 bases at J, with 11 bases in the middle. CDR3 size: 15 residues. Germline V gene data show CDR1 as SGDLS and CDR2 as YYNGEE. As DNA, the CDR3 is TGTGCCAGCAGCGTCTCAGCACACCCCTACAATGAGCAGTTCTTC. This gives the protein CASSVSAHPYNEQFF.

This rearrangement joins TRBV12-5 to TRBJ2-1; a possible D gene is TRBD2 (5 bases). V dropped 3 bases and J dropped 2 bases, with 11 bases sitting between them. Germline CDR1 reads LGHNT; CDR2 reads FRNRAP. CDR3 length equals 15 residues. The CDR3 sequence is CASGFEGFAYNEQFF. The DNA for the CDR3 is TGTGCTAGTGGTTTTGAGGGTTTTGCCTACAATGAGCAGTTCTTC.